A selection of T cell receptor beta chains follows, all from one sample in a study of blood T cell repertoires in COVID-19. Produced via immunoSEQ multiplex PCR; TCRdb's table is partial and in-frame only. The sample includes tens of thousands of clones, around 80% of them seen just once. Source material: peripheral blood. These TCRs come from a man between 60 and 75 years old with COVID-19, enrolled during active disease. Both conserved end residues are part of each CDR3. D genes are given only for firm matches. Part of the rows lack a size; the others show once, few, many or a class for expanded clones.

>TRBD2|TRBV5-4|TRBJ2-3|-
CASAPGGRDTQYF
TGTGCCAGCGCCCCGGGGGGACGAGATACGCAGTATTTT
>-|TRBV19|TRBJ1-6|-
CASSIRGLHNSPLHF
TGTGCCAGTAGTATTCGGGGTCTTCATAATTCACCCCTCCACTTT
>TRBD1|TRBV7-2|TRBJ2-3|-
CASSLRDRALDTQYF
TGTGCCAGCAGCCTCCGGGACAGGGCGCTAGATACGCAGTATTTT
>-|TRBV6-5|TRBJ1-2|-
CASLGGVPINYGYTF
TGTGCCAGCCTTGGAGGGGTCCCGATTAACTATGGCTACACCTTC
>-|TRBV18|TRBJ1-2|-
CASSPARGNYGYTF
TGTGCCAGCTCACCGGCCAGGGGTAACTATGGCTACACCTTC
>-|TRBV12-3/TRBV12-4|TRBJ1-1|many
CASNLQVGTEAFF
TGTGCCAGCAACCTACAGGTGGGGACTGAAGCTTTCTTT
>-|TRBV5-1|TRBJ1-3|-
CASSFGQMWGTIYF
TGCGCCAGCAGCTTCGGACAGATGTGGGGCACCATATATTTT
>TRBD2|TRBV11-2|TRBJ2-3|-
CASSRGLAGDSTDTQYF
TGTGCCAGCAGCAGGGGACTAGCGGGAGACTCCACAGATACGCAGTATTTT
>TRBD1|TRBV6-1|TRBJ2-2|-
CASSEVFDRAGELFF
TGTGCCAGCAGTGAGGTTTTCGACAGGGCCGGGGAGCTGTTTTTT
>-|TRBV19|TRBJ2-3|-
CASSPRQFTDTQYF
TGTGCCAGTAGTCCCAGACAGTTCACAGATACGCAGTATTTT
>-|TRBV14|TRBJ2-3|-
CASSQAGTDTQYF
TGTGCCAGCAGCCAAGCCGGCACAGATACGCAGTATTTT
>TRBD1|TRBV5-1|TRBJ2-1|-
CASSFGDRGTNEQFF
TGCGCCAGCAGCTTTGGGGACAGGGGAACCAATGAGCAGTTCTTC
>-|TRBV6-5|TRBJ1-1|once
CASSFQGLGETEAFF
TGTGCCAGCAGTTTCCAGGGCTTAGGGGAAACTGAAGCTTTCTTT
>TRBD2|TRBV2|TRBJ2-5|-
CASSAHGGGKETQYF
TGTGCCAGCAGTGCCCACGGGGGAGGGAAGGAGACCCAGTACTTC
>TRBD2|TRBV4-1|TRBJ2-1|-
CASVGAGGYEQFF
TGCGCCAGCGTAGGAGCGGGGGGGTATGAGCAGTTCTTC
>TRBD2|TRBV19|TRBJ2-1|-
CASSNYLAGGPLYQQFF
TGTGCCAGTAGCAACTACTTAGCGGGAGGGCCCCTCTATCAGCAGTTCTTC
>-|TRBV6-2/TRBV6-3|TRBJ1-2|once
CASSYFSGYTF
TGTGCCAGCAGTTACTTCAGTGGCTACACCTTC
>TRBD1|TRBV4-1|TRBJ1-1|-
CASSKTGQGYAEAFF
TGCGCCAGCAGCAAAACGGGACAGGGGTACGCTGAAGCTTTCTTT
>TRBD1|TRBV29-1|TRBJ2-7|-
CSVDRGTNEQYF
TGCAGCGTTGACAGGGGGACGAACGAGCAGTACTTC
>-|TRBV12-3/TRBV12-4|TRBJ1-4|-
CASSLGRGEKLFF
TGTGCCAGCAGTTTGGGCCGTGGGGAAAAACTGTTTTTT
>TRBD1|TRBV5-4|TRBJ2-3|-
CASSAGTASGTDTQYF
TGTGCCAGCAGCGCCGGGACAGCAAGCGGCACAGATACGCAGTATTTT
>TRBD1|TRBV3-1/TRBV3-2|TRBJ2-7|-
CASSPNSGGGYEQYF
TGTGCCAGCAGCCCTAACTCAGGGGGCGGCTACGAGCAGTACTTC
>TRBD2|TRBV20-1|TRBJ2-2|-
CSASLAGGTWTGELFF
TGCAGTGCTAGTTTGGCGGGGGGGACTTGGACCGGGGAGCTGTTTTTT
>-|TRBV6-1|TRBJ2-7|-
CASSDSRSEQYF
TGTGCCAGCAGTGATTCCAGATCCGAGCAGTACTTC
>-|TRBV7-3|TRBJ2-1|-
CASSFVGRGEQFF
TGTGCCAGCAGCTTCGTGGGCCGGGGTGAGCAGTTCTTC
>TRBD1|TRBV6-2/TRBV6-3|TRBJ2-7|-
CASSTGDYEQYF
TGTGCCAGCAGTACAGGGGACTACGAGCAGTACTTC
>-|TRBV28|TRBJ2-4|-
CASSLGTAIQYF
TGTGCCAGCAGTTTAGGGACTGCAATTCAGTACTTC
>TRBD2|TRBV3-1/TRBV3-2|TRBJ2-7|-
CASATGLGFYEQYF
TGTGCCAGCGCCACTGGACTAGGGTTCTACGAGCAGTACTTC
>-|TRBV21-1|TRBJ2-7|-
CASERTAPSYEQYF
TGTGCCAGCGAAAGGACAGCACCCTCCTACGAGCAGTACTTC
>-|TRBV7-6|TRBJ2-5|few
CASSLTILVSETQYF
TGTGCCAGCAGCTTAACAATTCTAGTATCGGAGACCCAGTACTTC
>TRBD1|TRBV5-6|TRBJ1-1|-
CASSFRGLNTEAFF
TGTGCCAGCAGCTTCAGGGGGCTGAACACTGAAGCTTTCTTT
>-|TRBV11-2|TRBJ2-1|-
CASSLSEGSYNEQFF
TGTGCCAGCAGCTTGTCGGAGGGTTCCTACAATGAGCAGTTCTTC
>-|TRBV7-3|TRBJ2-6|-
CASSYRVTAGANVLTF
TGTGCCAGCAGCTACAGGGTTACTGCTGGGGCCAACGTCCTGACTTTC
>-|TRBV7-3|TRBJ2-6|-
CASSLMAPISGANVLTF
TGTGCCAGCAGCTTAATGGCCCCAATCTCTGGGGCCAACGTCCTGACTTTC
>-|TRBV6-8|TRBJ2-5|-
CASTYSKETQYF
TGTGCCAGCACGTACAGCAAAGAGACCCAGTACTTC
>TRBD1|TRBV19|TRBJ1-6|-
CASTVTGRQSPLHF
TGTGCCAGTACTGTGACAGGGAGACAATCACCCCTCCACTTT
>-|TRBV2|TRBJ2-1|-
CASSEAANEQFF
TGTGCCAGCAGTGAAGCGGCCAATGAGCAGTTCTTC
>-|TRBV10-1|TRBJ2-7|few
CARCRSCGCSYEQYF
TGCGCCAGATGTAGAAGCTGCGGTTGCTCCTACGAGCAGTACTTC
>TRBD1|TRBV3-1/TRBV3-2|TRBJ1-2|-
CASSQLRSGTGRALRGYTF
TGTGCCAGCAGCCAACTCAGGTCCGGGACAGGGAGGGCACTTCGGGGCTACACCTTC
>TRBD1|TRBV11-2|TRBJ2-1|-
CASSLRDRGQGEQFF
TGTGCCAGCAGCCTCCGGGACAGGGGGCAAGGTGAGCAGTTCTTC
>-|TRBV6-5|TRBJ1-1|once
CASGERGMNTEAFF
TGTGCCAGCGGCGAAAGGGGGATGAACACTGAAGCTTTCTTT
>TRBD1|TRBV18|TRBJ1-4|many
CASSNNRGTNEKLFF
TGTGCCAGCTCCAACAACAGGGGGACTAATGAAAAACTGTTTTTT
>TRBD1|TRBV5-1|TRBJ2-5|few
CASSGQGGETQYF
TGCGCCAGCAGCGGACAGGGCGGGGAGACCCAGTACTTC
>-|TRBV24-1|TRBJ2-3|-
CATSSTRGGSTDTQYF
TGTGCCACCAGCTCTACGAGGGGGGGTAGCACAGATACGCAGTATTTT
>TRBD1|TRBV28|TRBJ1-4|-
CASWDRVEKLFF
TGTGCCAGTTGGGACAGGGTTGAAAAACTGTTTTTT
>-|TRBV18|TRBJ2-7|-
CASSPEGVYEQYF
TGTGCCAGCTCACCAGAGGGTGTCTACGAGCAGTACTTC
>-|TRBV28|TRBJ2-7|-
CASSPTARYEQYF
TGTGCCAGCAGCCCTACAGCCAGATACGAGCAGTACTTC
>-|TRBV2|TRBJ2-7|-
CASQGGRQYF
TGTGCCAGCCAGGGGGGACGGCAGTACTTC
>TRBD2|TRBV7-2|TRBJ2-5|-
CASSLASGRAAETQYF
TGTGCCAGCAGCTTAGCGAGCGGGAGGGCAGCGGAGACCCAGTACTTC
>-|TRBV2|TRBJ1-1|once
CASTIQGSPNTEAFF
TGTGCCAGCACCATTCAGGGGTCCCCGAACACTGAAGCTTTCTTT
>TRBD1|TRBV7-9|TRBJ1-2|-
CASSLMGQGYGYTF
TGTGCCAGCAGCTTAATGGGACAGGGATATGGCTACACCTTC
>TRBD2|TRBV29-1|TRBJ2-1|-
CSVEILAGGNEQFF
TGCAGCGTTGAAATACTAGCGGGAGGAAATGAGCAGTTCTTC
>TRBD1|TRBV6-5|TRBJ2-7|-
CASSWDRGGEQYF
TGTGCCAGCAGTTGGGACAGGGGAGGCGAGCAGTACTTC
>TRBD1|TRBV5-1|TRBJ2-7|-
CASSSQGVEQYF
TGCGCCAGCAGCTCACAGGGGGTCGAGCAGTACTTC
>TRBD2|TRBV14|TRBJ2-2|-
CASSPLRTSGRAKLAGELFF
TGTGCCAGCAGCCCCCTCAGGACTAGCGGGAGGGCAAAACTCGCCGGGGAGCTGTTTTTT